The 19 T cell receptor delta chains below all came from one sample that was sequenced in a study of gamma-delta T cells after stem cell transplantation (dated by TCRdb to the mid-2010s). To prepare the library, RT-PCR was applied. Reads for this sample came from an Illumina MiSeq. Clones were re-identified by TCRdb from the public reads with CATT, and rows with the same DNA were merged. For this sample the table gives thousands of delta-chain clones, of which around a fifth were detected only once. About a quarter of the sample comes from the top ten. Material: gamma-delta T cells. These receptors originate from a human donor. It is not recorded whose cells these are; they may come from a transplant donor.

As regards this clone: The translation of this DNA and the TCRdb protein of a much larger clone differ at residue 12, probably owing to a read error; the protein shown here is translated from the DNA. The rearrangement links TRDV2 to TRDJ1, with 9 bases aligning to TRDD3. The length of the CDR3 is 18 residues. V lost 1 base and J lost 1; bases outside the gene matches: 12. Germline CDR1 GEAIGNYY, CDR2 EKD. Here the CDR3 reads CACDTLLGEMRCTDKLIF. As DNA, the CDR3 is TGTGCCTGTGACACTTTACTGGGGGAGATGCGGTGCACCGATAAACTCATCTTT.

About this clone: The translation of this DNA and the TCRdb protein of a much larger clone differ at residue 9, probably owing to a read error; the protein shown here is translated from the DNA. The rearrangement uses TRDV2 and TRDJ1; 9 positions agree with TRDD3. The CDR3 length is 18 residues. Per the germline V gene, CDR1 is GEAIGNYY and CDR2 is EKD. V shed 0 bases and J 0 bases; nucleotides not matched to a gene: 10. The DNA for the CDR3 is TGTGCCTGTGACACCGCTGGGGGATGCACGGGGTACACCGATAAACTCATCTTT. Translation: CACDTAGGCTGYTDKLIF.

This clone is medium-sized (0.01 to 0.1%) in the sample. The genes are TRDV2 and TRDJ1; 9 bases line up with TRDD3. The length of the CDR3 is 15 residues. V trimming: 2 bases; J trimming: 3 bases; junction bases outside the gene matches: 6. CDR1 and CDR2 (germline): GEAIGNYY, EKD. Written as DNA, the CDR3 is TGTGCCTGTGACATGGTGGGGATACGGCCCGATAAACTCATCTTT. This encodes CACDMVGIRPDKLIF.

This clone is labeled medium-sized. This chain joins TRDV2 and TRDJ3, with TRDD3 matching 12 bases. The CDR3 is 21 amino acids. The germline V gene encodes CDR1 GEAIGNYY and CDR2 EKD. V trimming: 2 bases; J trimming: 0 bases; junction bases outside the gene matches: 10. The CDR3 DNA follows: TGTGCCTGTGACAAACTCCTACTGGGGGATACTCGCTCCTGGGACACCCGACAGATGTTTTTC. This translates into CACDKLLLGDTRSWDTRQMFF.

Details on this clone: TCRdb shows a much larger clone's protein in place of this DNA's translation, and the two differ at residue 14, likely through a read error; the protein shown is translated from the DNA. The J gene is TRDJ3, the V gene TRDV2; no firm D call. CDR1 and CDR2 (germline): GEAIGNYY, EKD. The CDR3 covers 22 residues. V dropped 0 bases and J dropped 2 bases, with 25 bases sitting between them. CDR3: CACDTAESLSAAGPWDTRQMFF. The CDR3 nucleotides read TGTGCCTGTGACACCGCCGAGTCTCTTAGCGCCGCAGGCCCCTGGGACACCCGACAGATGTTTTTC.

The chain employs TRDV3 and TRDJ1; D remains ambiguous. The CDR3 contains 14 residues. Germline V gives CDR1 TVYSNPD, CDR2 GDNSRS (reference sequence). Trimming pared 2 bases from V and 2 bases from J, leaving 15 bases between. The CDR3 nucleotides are TGTGCCTTTCATTATACTTCGACTACCGATAAACTCATCTTT. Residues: CAFHYTSTTDKLIF.

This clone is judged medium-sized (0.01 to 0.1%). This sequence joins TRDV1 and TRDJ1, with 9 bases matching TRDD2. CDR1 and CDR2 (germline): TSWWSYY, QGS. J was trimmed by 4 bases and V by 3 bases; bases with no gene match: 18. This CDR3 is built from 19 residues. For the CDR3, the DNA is TGTGCTCTTGGGGACGGACCAGCCTTCCTACCCGGGTTCCGCGATAAACTCATCTTT. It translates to CALGDGPAFLPGFRDKLIF.

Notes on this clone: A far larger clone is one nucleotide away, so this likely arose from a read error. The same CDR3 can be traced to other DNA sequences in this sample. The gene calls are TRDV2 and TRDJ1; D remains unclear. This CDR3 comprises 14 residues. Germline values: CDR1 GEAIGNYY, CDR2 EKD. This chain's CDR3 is CACDPVEPGDKLIF. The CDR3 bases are TGTGCCTGTGACCCCGTGGAACCTGGAGATAAGCTCATCTTT.

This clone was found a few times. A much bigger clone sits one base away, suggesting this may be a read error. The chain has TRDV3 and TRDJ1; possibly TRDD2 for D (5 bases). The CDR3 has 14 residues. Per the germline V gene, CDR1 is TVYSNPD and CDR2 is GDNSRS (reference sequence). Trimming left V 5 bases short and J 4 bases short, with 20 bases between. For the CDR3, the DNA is TGTGCCCTCCTAAACGGGAATGAGGACGATAAACTCATCTTT. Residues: CALLNGNEDDKLIF.

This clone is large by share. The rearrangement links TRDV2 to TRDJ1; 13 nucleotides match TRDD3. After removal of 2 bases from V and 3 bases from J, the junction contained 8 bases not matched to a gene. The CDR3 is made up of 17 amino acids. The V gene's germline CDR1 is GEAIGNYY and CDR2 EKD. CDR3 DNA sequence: TGTGCCTGTGACAACCTACTGGGGGATACGCGTCCCGATAAACTCATCTTT. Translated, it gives CACDNLLGDTRPDKLIF.

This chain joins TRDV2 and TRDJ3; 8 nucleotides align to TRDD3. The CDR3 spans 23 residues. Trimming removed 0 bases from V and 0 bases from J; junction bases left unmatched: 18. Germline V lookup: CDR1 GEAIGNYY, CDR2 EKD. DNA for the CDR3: TGTGCCTGTGACACCGGAGGTTTGACTGGGGGTTCCCCCCTCTCCTGGGACACCCGACAGATGTTTTTC. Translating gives CACDTGGLTGGSPLSWDTRQMFF.

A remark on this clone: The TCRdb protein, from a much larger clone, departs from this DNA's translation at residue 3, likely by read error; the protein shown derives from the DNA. The CDR3 coding sequence is TGTGCCCGTGACACCACTGGGGGTTCCAGCTCCTGGGACACCCGACAGATGTTTTTC. It specifies CARDTTGGSSSWDTRQMFF. V and J are TRDV2 and TRDJ3; 8 positions agree with TRDD3. Germline V gene lookup returns CDR1 GEAIGNYY and CDR2 EKD. CDR3 length: 19 residues.

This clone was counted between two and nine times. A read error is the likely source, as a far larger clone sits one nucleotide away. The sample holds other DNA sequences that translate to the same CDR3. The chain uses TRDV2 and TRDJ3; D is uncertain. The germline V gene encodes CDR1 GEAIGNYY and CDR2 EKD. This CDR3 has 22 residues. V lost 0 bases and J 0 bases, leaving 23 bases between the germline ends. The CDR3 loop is CACDTAESLSAAGSWDTRQMFF. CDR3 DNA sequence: TGTGCCTGTGACACCGCCGAGTCCCTTAGCGCCGCAGGCTCCTGGGACACCCGACAGATGTTTTTC.

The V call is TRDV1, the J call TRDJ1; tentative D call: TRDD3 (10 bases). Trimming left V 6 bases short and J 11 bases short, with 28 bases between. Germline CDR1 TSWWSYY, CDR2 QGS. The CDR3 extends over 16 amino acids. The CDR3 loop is CALGTLPTVTGGSLIF. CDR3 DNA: TGTGCTCTTGGTACCCTTCCTACGGTTACTGGGGGATCGCTCATCTTT.

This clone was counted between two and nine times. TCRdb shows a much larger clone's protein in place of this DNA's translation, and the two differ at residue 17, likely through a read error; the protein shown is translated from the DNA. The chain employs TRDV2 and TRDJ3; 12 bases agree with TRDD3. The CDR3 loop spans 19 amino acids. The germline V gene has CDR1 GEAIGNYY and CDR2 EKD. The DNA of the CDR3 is TGTGCCTGTGACGGCTTACTGGGGGATACTCCCTGGGACACCCGACAGACGTTTTTC. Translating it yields CACDGLLGDTPWDTRQTFF.

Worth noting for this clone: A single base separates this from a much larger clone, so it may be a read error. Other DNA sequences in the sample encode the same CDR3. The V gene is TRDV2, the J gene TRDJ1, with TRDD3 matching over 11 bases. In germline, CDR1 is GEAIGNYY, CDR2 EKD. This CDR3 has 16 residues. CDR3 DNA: TGCGCCTGTGACCCCTTACTGGGGGATATCACCGATAAACTCATCTTT. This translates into CACDPLLGDITDKLIF.

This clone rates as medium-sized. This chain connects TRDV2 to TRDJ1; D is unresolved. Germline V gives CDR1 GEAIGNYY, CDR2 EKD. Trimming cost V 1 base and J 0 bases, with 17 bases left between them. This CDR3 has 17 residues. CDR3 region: CACDTVESPSYTDKLIF. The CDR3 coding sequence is TGTGCCTGTGACACGGTCGAGAGCCCGAGCTACACCGATAAACTCATCTTT.

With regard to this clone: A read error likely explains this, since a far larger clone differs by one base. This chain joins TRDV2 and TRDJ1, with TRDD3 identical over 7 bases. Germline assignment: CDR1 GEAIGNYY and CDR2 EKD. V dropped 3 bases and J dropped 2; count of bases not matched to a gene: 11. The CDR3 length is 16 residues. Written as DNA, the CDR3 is TGTGCCTGTGACCCACTGGGGCCTCAGGGAACCGATAAACTCATCTTT. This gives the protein CACDPLGPQGTDKLIF.

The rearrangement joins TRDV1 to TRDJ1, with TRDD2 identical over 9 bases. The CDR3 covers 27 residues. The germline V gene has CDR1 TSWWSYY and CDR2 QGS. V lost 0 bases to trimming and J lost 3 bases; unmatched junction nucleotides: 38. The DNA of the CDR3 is TGTGCTCTTGGGGAACTTGATCCCTTCCTACTCGTCTCAAGCTCCCGGTGGACCCCTGCGAAGCCCGATAAACTCATCTTT. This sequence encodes CALGELDPFLLVSSSRWTPAKPDKLIF.